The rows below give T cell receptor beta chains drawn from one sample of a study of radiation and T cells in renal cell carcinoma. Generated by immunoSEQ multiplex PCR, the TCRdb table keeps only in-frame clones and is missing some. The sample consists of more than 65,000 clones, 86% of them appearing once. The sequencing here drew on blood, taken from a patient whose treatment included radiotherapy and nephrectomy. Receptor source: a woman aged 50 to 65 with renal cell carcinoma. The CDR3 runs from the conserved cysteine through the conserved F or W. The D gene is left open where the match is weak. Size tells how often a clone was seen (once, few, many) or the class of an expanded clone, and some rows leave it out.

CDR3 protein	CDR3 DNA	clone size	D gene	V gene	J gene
CASSPRTSGSGQFF	TGTGCCAGCAGCCCGCGGACTAGCGGTTCGGGGCAGTTCTTC	few	TRBD2	TRBV7-2	TRBJ2-1
CSVSSGDGGYTF	TGCAGCGTTTCCTCCGGGGACGGTGGCTACACCTTC	.	.	TRBV29-1	TRBJ1-2
CASSIRNEKLFF	TGCGCCAGCAGCATCCGTAATGAAAAACTGTTTTTT	.	.	TRBV5-1	TRBJ1-4
CASSLADHGMGQPQHF	TGTGCCAGCAGCTTAGCGGACCACGGAATGGGTCAGCCCCAGCATTTT	.	.	TRBV7-8	TRBJ1-5
CASSAVVYPNTGELFF	TGTGCCAGCAGCGCAGTGGTATACCCGAACACCGGGGAGCTGTTTTTT	once	.	TRBV7-6	TRBJ2-2
CASSAYSVQETQYF	TGTGCCAGCAGCGCATACTCGGTTCAAGAGACCCAGTACTTC	.	.	TRBV9	TRBJ2-5
CASRQGPINTEAFF	TGTGCCAGCCGACAGGGCCCGATTAACACTGAAGCTTTCTTT	.	TRBD1	TRBV19	TRBJ1-1
CASSHRSANQPQHF	TGCGCCAGCAGCCATCGTTCGGCGAATCAGCCCCAGCATTTT	few	.	TRBV4-1	TRBJ1-5
CASSTGVSYEQYF	TGTGCCAGCAGTACCGGGGTATCCTACGAGCAGTACTTC	.	.	TRBV9	TRBJ2-7
CAWSKGEQGYTF	TGTGCCTGGAGCAAGGGGGAGCAAGGCTACACCTTC	.	.	TRBV30	TRBJ1-2
CASSLAASGRVNEQFF	TGTGCCAGCAGCTTAGCGGCTAGCGGACGAGTCAATGAGCAGTTCTTC	.	TRBD2	TRBV7-2	TRBJ2-1
CASSLRDSYYEQYF	TGCGCCAGCAGCCTCCGGGACAGTTACTACGAGCAGTACTTC	.	TRBD1	TRBV4-1	TRBJ2-7
CASSELGGRADTQYF	TGTGCCAGCAGCGAACTGGGGGGCCGCGCAGATACGCAGTATTTT	.	.	TRBV6-1	TRBJ2-3
CASSRTSDTGELFF	TGTGCCAGCAGTCGGACTAGCGACACCGGGGAGCTGTTTTTT	.	TRBD2	TRBV6-5	TRBJ2-2
CASSTTGGVGHGYTF	TGTGCCAGCAGCACTACAGGGGGCGTGGGTCATGGCTACACCTTC	.	TRBD1	TRBV28	TRBJ1-2
CASRGGQGVDLQYF	TGTGCCAGCAGGGGAGGACAGGGGGTGGATCTTCAGTACTTC	.	TRBD1	TRBV27	TRBJ2-4
CASSLAGETDTQYF	TGTGCCAGCAGCTTAGCGGGGGAGACAGATACGCAGTATTTT	.	.	TRBV7-2	TRBJ2-3
CASSPGTGGSYGYTF	TGCGCCAGCAGCCCAGGGACAGGGGGCTCCTATGGCTACACCTTC	.	TRBD1	TRBV4-1	TRBJ1-2
CAISESANNYGYTF	TGTGCCATCAGTGAGAGTGCCAATAACTATGGCTACACCTTC	.	.	TRBV10-3	TRBJ1-2
CASSSTTGEQPQHF	TGTGCCAGCAGTTCGACCACAGGGGAACAGCCCCAGCATTTT	.	TRBD1	TRBV6-5	TRBJ1-5
CASSPGTGVGYTF	TGTGCCAGCAGTCCGGGGACAGGGGTCGGCTACACCTTC	.	TRBD1	TRBV2	TRBJ1-2
CASSTGTNTGELFF	TGTGCCAGCAGCACCGGGACAAACACCGGGGAGCTGTTTTTT	.	.	TRBV28	TRBJ2-2
CASSLGLAGPTYEQYF	TGTGCCAGCAGTCTAGGACTAGCGGGACCTACCTACGAGCAGTACTTC	.	TRBD2	TRBV28	TRBJ2-7
CATQFPGQGGYTF	TGTGCCACCCAGTTTCCAGGACAGGGAGGCTACACCTTC	.	TRBD1	TRBV28	TRBJ1-2
CASSHPRVRGYTF	TGTGCCAGCAGCCATCCCCGGGTACGAGGCTACACCTTC	.	.	TRBV16	TRBJ1-2
CASSFRGNTNSYEQYF	TGTGCCAGCAGCTTTAGGGGGAACACGAACTCCTACGAGCAGTACTTC	.	.	TRBV5-8	TRBJ2-7
CASSLNSGSNEQFF	TGCGCCAGCAGCTTAAATAGCGGGAGCAATGAGCAGTTCTTC	.	TRBD2	TRBV5-1	TRBJ2-1
CASSPRTGDYNEQFF	TGTGCCAGCTCACCAAGGACAGGGGACTACAATGAGCAGTTCTTC	.	TRBD1	TRBV18	TRBJ2-1
CASSQEHRLGVGYGYTF	TGCGCCAGCAGCCAAGAACACCGCTTGGGGGTCGGCTATGGCTACACCTTC	.	.	TRBV4-3	TRBJ1-2
CASSTHLAGGPYEQYF	TGTGCCAGCAGTACTCACCTAGCGGGGGGGCCCTACGAGCAGTACTTC	.	TRBD2	TRBV27	TRBJ2-7
CASSSERGYNSPLHF	TGTGCCAGTAGTAGCGAGAGGGGTTATAATTCACCCCTCCACTTT	.	.	TRBV19	TRBJ1-6
CASSLEFPEQFF	TGTGCCAGCAGCTTAGAATTCCCTGAGCAGTTCTTC	.	.	TRBV7-2	TRBJ2-1
CATSRDQQAMFF	TGTGCCACCAGCAGAGATCAACAGGCTATGTTTTTT	.	.	TRBV15	TRBJ1-4
CASSQEVDQGRHGYTF	TGTGCCAGCAGCCAAGAAGTGGACCAGGGCCGGCACGGCTACACCTTC	.	.	TRBV4-2	TRBJ1-2
CASSFPNTDTQYF	TGTGCCAGCAGCTTCCCGAACACAGATACGCAGTATTTT	.	.	TRBV7-9	TRBJ2-3
CASSPTVQTANYGYTF	TGCGCCAGCAGCCCAACGGTACAAACAGCTAACTATGGCTACACCTTC	.	.	TRBV5-1	TRBJ1-2
CASSFGQAQETQYF	TGTGCCAGCAGCTTCGGACAAGCACAAGAGACCCAGTACTTC	.	.	TRBV9	TRBJ2-5
CAWRLERNTEAFF	TGTGCCTGGCGACTCGAGAGGAACACTGAAGCTTTCTTT	few	.	TRBV30	TRBJ1-1
CASRGQDTGELFF	TGTGCCAGCCGGGGACAGGATACCGGGGAGCTGTTTTTT	.	TRBD1	TRBV2	TRBJ2-2
CASSQKTGQISYEQYF	TGCGCCAGCAGCCAGAAGACAGGGCAAATCTCCTACGAGCAGTACTTC	.	TRBD1	TRBV4-3	TRBJ2-7
CASSAGTSTDTQYF	TGTGCCAGCAGCGCCGGGACTAGCACAGATACGCAGTATTTT	.	.	TRBV9	TRBJ2-3
CASSVEPQGTEAFF	TGTGCCAGCAGCGTAGAGCCCCAGGGCACTGAAGCTTTCTTT	.	.	TRBV9	TRBJ1-1
CASSGTSGRTHTQYF	TGTGCCAGCAGCGGGACTAGCGGGAGGACTCATACGCAGTATTTT	.	TRBD2	TRBV11-2	TRBJ2-3
CASSLGPAEGGAYNEQFF	TGCGCCAGCAGCTTGGGCCCCGCGGAAGGAGGGGCTTACAATGAGCAGTTCTTC	.	.	TRBV5-1	TRBJ2-1
CASSPEHEQYF	TGTGCCAGCTCACCAGAACACGAGCAGTACTTC	.	.	TRBV18	TRBJ2-7
CASSTGTQGTEAFF	TGCGCCAGCAGCACCGGGACCCAAGGGACTGAAGCTTTCTTT	.	.	TRBV5-1	TRBJ1-1